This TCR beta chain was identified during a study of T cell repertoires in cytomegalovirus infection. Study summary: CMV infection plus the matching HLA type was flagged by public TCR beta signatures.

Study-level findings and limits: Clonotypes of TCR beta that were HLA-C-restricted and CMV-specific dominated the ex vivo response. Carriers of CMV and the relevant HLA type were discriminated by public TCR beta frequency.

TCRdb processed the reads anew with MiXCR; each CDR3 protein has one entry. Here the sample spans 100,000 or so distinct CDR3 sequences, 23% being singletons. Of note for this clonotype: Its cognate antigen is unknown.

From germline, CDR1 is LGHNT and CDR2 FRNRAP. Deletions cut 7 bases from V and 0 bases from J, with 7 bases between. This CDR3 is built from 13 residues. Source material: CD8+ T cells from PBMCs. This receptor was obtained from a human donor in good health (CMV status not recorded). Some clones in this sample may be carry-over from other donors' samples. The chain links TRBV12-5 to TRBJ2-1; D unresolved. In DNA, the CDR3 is TGTGCTAGTGCACCAAGCTCCTACAATGAGCAGTTCTTC. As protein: CASAPSSYNEQFF.